This is a list of T cell receptor beta chains from one sample in a study of technical replicates of blood from a handful of donors. Data came from immunoSEQ multiplex PCR; TCRdb stores just in-frame clones and leaves some out. The data hold around 50,000 clones, with roughly 95% observed a single time. Material for sequencing was T cells isolated from PBMCs. The origin of the receptors is a human donor in good health. Each CDR3 is given without its conserved first and last residue. Each record gives: V gene, CDR3 protein.

TRBV5-6 ASSLGTAGNTIY
TRBV4-1 ASSQGATSSYNEQF
TRBV7-3 ASSLGPPYNEQF
TRBV6-6 ASSHGTGSTDTQY
TRBV6-5 ASRFTGIHYGYT
TRBV9 ASSVGGGNYEQF
TRBV11-3 ASSLSQGSPYEQY
TRBV28 ASSGPGGPQH
TRBV5-1 ASSLVAGNTGELF
TRBV20-1 SALDTYEQY
TRBV11-2 ASSYGTSGSYEQY
TRBV5-1 ASSLGDSSYEQY
TRBV10-3 ATTTQSSGSDTQY
TRBV28 ASSLAGGYTEAF
TRBV27 ASSLTPGSYEQY
TRBV7-3 ASSLEANQPQH
TRBV7-9 ASSLDLLAGISSTDTQY
TRBV11-2 ASSLDTSGANEKLF
TRBV28 ASSPPGQATYEQY
TRBV9 ASSFRDRYGYT
TRBV4-1 ASSQGDRRSTDTQY
TRBV11-2 ASSLLAGGNIQY
TRBV5-1 ASSTSGTGFNEQY
TRBV4-3 ASSQGLAGRDTQY